The rows below give T cell receptor beta chains drawn from one sample of a study of metastatic and nonmetastatic thyroid tumors. TCRdb reprocessed the PCR reads via MiXCR. The table records 30,000 or so clones, 7% to 8% of them present only once. Sequencing input: blood. The receptors derive from a female donor with papillary thyroid cancer or a benign thyroid nodule (not recorded which). Some clones in this sample may be carry-over from other donors' samples. Each CDR3 is given with its conserved first and last residue. D genes are given only for firm matches. Size values are once, few and many counts, or a class for expanded clones, and some rows have none.

clone size: many; CDR3 length: 16; D gene: NA; V gene: TRBV18; J gene: TRBJ2-3; CDR3 protein: CASSPPTGTRTDTQYF; CDR3 DNA: TGTGCCAGCTCACCTCCAACAGGGACCCGCACAGATACGCAGTATTTT
clone size: many; CDR3 length: 15; D gene: NA; V gene: TRBV19; J gene: TRBJ2-1; CDR3 protein: CASSTSNTVYNEQFF; CDR3 DNA: TGTGCCAGTAGTACTTCCAATACGGTTTACAATGAGCAGTTCTTC
clone size: NA; CDR3 length: 15; D gene: NA; V gene: TRBV5-6; J gene: TRBJ2-1; CDR3 protein: CASSLRLWFDNEQFF; CDR3 DNA: TGTGCCAGCAGCCTGCGGCTCTGGTTCGACAATGAGCAGTTCTTC
clone size: many; CDR3 length: 13; D gene: NA; V gene: TRBV5-1; J gene: TRBJ2-3; CDR3 protein: CASSLFSSDTQYF; CDR3 DNA: TGCGCCAGCAGCTTGTTTTCTTCAGATACGCAGTATTTT
clone size: few; CDR3 length: 13; D gene: TRBD2; V gene: TRBV10-2; J gene: TRBJ2-3; CDR3 protein: CASTLAGVDTQYF; CDR3 DNA: TGCGCCAGCACCCTAGCGGGGGTAGATACGCAGTATTTT
clone size: many; CDR3 length: 14; D gene: NA; V gene: TRBV20-1; J gene: TRBJ1-1; CDR3 protein: CSARGPGLHTEAFF; CDR3 DNA: TGCAGTGCTAGGGGCCCGGGGCTGCACACTGAAGCTTTCTTT
clone size: many; CDR3 length: 15; D gene: NA; V gene: TRBV7-9; J gene: TRBJ2-1; CDR3 protein: CASSLVGENINEQFF; CDR3 DNA: TGTGCCAGCAGCTTAGTGGGGGAAAACATCAATGAGCAGTTCTTC
clone size: many; CDR3 length: 14; D gene: NA; V gene: TRBV27; J gene: TRBJ2-2; CDR3 protein: CASSSRTNTGELFF; CDR3 DNA: TGTGCCAGCAGTTCCCGTACGAACACCGGGGAGCTGTTTTTT
clone size: NA; CDR3 length: 12; D gene: NA; V gene: TRBV20-1; J gene: TRBJ2-7; CDR3 protein: CSAKTGPYEQYF; CDR3 DNA: TGCAGTGCTAAGACAGGTCCCTACGAGCAGTACTTC
clone size: many; CDR3 length: 13; D gene: NA; V gene: TRBV4-1; J gene: TRBJ1-2; CDR3 protein: CASSQLTHYGYTF; CDR3 DNA: TGCGCCAGCAGCCAACTCACCCACTATGGCTACACCTTC
clone size: many; CDR3 length: 13; D gene: NA; V gene: TRBV24-1; J gene: TRBJ1-2; CDR3 protein: CATSESGFYGYTF; CDR3 DNA: TGTGCCACCAGCGAGTCCGGGTTCTATGGCTACACCTTC
clone size: many; CDR3 length: 13; D gene: NA; V gene: TRBV6-2/TRBV6-3; J gene: TRBJ1-1; CDR3 protein: CASNRGVNTEAFF; CDR3 DNA: TGTGCCAGCAACCGTGGCGTGAACACTGAAGCTTTCTTT
clone size: many; CDR3 length: 15; D gene: TRBD1; V gene: TRBV18; J gene: TRBJ2-7; CDR3 protein: CASSPGTGLPVEQYF; CDR3 DNA: TGTGCCAGCTCACCAGGGACAGGTCTACCAGTCGAGCAGTACTTC
clone size: many; CDR3 length: 13; D gene: NA; V gene: TRBV7-9; J gene: TRBJ1-2; CDR3 protein: CASSLGGVGGYTF; CDR3 DNA: TGTGCCAGCAGCTTAGGGGGGGTAGGAGGCTACACCTTC
clone size: many; CDR3 length: 12; D gene: NA; V gene: TRBV11-1; J gene: TRBJ2-7; CDR3 protein: CASSRDNYEQYF; CDR3 DNA: TGTGCCAGCAGCCGGGACAACTACGAGCAGTACTTC
clone size: many; CDR3 length: 13; D gene: NA; V gene: TRBV7-3; J gene: TRBJ1-5; CDR3 protein: CASSQTRNQPQHF; CDR3 DNA: TGTGCCAGCAGCCAGACGAGGAATCAGCCCCAGCATTTT
clone size: many; CDR3 length: 14; D gene: TRBD1; V gene: TRBV27; J gene: TRBJ2-5; CDR3 protein: CASSRAGGVETQYF; CDR3 DNA: TGTGCCAGCAGCAGAGCAGGGGGCGTAGAGACCCAGTACTTC
clone size: many; CDR3 length: 15; D gene: NA; V gene: TRBV7-3; J gene: TRBJ2-1; CDR3 protein: CASSGTGARSDEQFF; CDR3 DNA: TGTGCCAGCAGCGGCACGGGAGCACGTAGCGATGAGCAGTTCTTC
clone size: many; CDR3 length: 17; D gene: TRBD2; V gene: TRBV15; J gene: TRBJ2-1; CDR3 protein: CATSRVLAGGYYNEQFF; CDR3 DNA: TGTGCCACCAGCAGAGTACTAGCGGGGGGGTACTACAATGAGCAGTTCTTC
clone size: many; CDR3 length: 13; D gene: TRBD1; V gene: TRBV12-3/TRBV12-4; J gene: TRBJ1-2; CDR3 protein: CASSGQGAIGYTF; CDR3 DNA: TGTGCCAGCAGTGGACAGGGGGCCATTGGCTACACCTTC
clone size: many; CDR3 length: 19; D gene: TRBD2; V gene: TRBV6-1; J gene: TRBJ2-1; CDR3 protein: CASSEKLAGTTFSYNEQFF; CDR3 DNA: TGTGCCAGCAGTGAAAAACTAGCGGGAACTACTTTCTCCTACAATGAGCAGTTCTTC
clone size: many; CDR3 length: 14; D gene: NA; V gene: TRBV6-1; J gene: TRBJ1-4; CDR3 protein: CASSLGGNNEKLFF; CDR3 DNA: TGTGCCAGCAGTTTGGGGGGCAATAATGAAAAACTGTTTTTT
clone size: many; CDR3 length: 15; D gene: TRBD1; V gene: TRBV19; J gene: TRBJ2-1; CDR3 protein: CASSIRGQGANEQFF; CDR3 DNA: TGTGCCAGTAGTATTCGAGGACAGGGGGCCAATGAGCAGTTCTTC
clone size: many; CDR3 length: 13; D gene: NA; V gene: TRBV7-2; J gene: TRBJ1-6; CDR3 protein: CASSLAPTEPLHF; CDR3 DNA: TGTGCCAGCAGCTTAGCTCCTACCGAACCCCTCCACTTT
clone size: NA; CDR3 length: 15; D gene: NA; V gene: TRBV7-2; J gene: TRBJ1-6; CDR3 protein: CASSLARGASSPLHF; CDR3 DNA: TGTGCCAGCAGCTTAGCAAGGGGGGCAAGCTCACCCCTCCACTTT
clone size: many; CDR3 length: 14; D gene: NA; V gene: TRBV30; J gene: TRBJ1-2; CDR3 protein: CAWSGSGLSYGYTF; CDR3 DNA: TGTGCCTGGAGTGGGTCAGGCTTAAGCTATGGCTACACCTTC
clone size: many; CDR3 length: 14; D gene: TRBD1; V gene: TRBV3-1; J gene: TRBJ1-2; CDR3 protein: CASSRRDSNYGYTF; CDR3 DNA: TGTGCCAGCAGCCGAAGGGACAGTAACTATGGCTACACCTTC
clone size: many; CDR3 length: 15; D gene: NA; V gene: TRBV30; J gene: TRBJ1-6; CDR3 protein: CAWSVRRGKGSPLHF; CDR3 DNA: TGTGCCTGGAGTGTAAGGAGAGGGAAGGGTTCACCCCTCCACTTT
clone size: NA; CDR3 length: 16; D gene: NA; V gene: TRBV4-2; J gene: TRBJ2-6; CDR3 protein: CASSQGHFSGANVLTF; CDR3 DNA: TGTGCCAGCAGCCAGGGACATTTCTCTGGGGCCAACGTCCTGACTTTC
clone size: many; CDR3 length: 17; D gene: TRBD1; V gene: TRBV4-3; J gene: TRBJ2-3; CDR3 protein: CASSQFPGGQGADTQYF; CDR3 DNA: TGCGCCAGCAGCCAGTTTCCCGGGGGACAGGGAGCAGATACGCAGTATTTT
clone size: many; CDR3 length: 18; D gene: TRBD1; V gene: TRBV6-6; J gene: TRBJ1-1; CDR3 protein: CATSDRLRARAGRSEAFF; CDR3 DNA: TGTGCCACATCGGACAGGTTACGAGCCCGGGCGGGGCGATCTGAAGCTTTCTTT
clone size: medium-sized; CDR3 length: 15; D gene: NA; V gene: TRBV5-1; J gene: TRBJ1-3; CDR3 protein: CASSLAPAPGNTIYF; CDR3 DNA: TGCGCCAGCAGCTTGGCACCCGCTCCCGGAAACACCATATATTTT
clone size: many; CDR3 length: 12; D gene: NA; V gene: TRBV20-1; J gene: TRBJ1-2; CDR3 protein: CSAREGTYGYTF; CDR3 DNA: TGCAGTGCTAGAGAGGGGACCTATGGCTACACCTTC
clone size: many; CDR3 length: 16; D gene: TRBD2; V gene: TRBV20-1; J gene: TRBJ2-4; CDR3 protein: CSAREASGGLSGIQYF; CDR3 DNA: TGCAGTGCTAGAGAGGCTAGCGGGGGTCTATCGGGCATTCAGTACTTC
clone size: many; CDR3 length: 12; D gene: NA; V gene: TRBV13; J gene: TRBJ1-3; CDR3 protein: CASSFTLNTIYF; CDR3 DNA: TGTGCCAGCAGTTTCACATTAAACACCATATATTTT
clone size: many; CDR3 length: 15; D gene: NA; V gene: TRBV7-3; J gene: TRBJ2-6; CDR3 protein: CASSFGGPGANVLTF; CDR3 DNA: TGTGCCAGCAGCTTTGGGGGGCCTGGGGCCAACGTCCTGACTTTC
clone size: many; CDR3 length: 16; D gene: NA; V gene: TRBV4-2; J gene: TRBJ1-1; CDR3 protein: CASTEEAGFMNTEAFF; CDR3 DNA: TGTGCCAGCACCGAGGAGGCAGGGTTCATGAACACTGAAGCTTTCTTT
clone size: many; CDR3 length: 13; D gene: NA; V gene: TRBV5-1; J gene: TRBJ1-2; CDR3 protein: CASSLGNRDGYTF; CDR3 DNA: TGCGCCAGCAGCTTGGGAAACCGAGATGGCTACACCTTC
clone size: many; CDR3 length: 12; D gene: NA; V gene: TRBV19; J gene: TRBJ2-1; CDR3 protein: CASSRGRYEQFF; CDR3 DNA: TGTGCCAGTAGTAGGGGTAGGTATGAGCAGTTCTTC
clone size: many; CDR3 length: 15; D gene: TRBD2; V gene: TRBV12-3/TRBV12-4; J gene: TRBJ2-3; CDR3 protein: CASSPPSGETDTQYF; CDR3 DNA: TGTGCCAGCAGTCCTCCTAGCGGGGAGACAGATACGCAGTATTTT
clone size: many; CDR3 length: 11; D gene: NA; V gene: TRBV30; J gene: TRBJ1-4; CDR3 protein: CAWRTGEKLFF; CDR3 DNA: TGTGCCTGGAGAACTGGTGAAAAACTGTTTTTT
clone size: many; CDR3 length: 14; D gene: NA; V gene: TRBV2; J gene: TRBJ2-7; CDR3 protein: CASKGALSSYEQYF; CDR3 DNA: TGTGCCAGCAAAGGGGCCTTATCTTCCTACGAGCAGTACTTC
clone size: many; CDR3 length: 16; D gene: TRBD1; V gene: TRBV6-1; J gene: TRBJ2-1; CDR3 protein: CASRPRTGGSYNEQFF; CDR3 DNA: TGTGCCAGCCGACCTCGGACAGGGGGCTCCTACAATGAGCAGTTCTTC
clone size: many; CDR3 length: 15; D gene: NA; V gene: TRBV6-1; J gene: TRBJ2-2; CDR3 protein: CASSETRRSTGELFF; CDR3 DNA: TGTGCCAGCAGTGAAACGAGACGGTCCACCGGGGAGCTGTTTTTT
clone size: NA; CDR3 length: 15; D gene: NA; V gene: TRBV29-1; J gene: TRBJ1-1; CDR3 protein: CSVMTGMVSGTEAFF; CDR3 DNA: TGCAGCGTTATGACAGGCATGGTTTCGGGCACTGAAGCTTTCTTT
clone size: many; CDR3 length: 18; D gene: TRBD1; V gene: TRBV4-1; J gene: TRBJ1-6; CDR3 protein: CASSQSGIGGTVNSPLHF; CDR3 DNA: TGCGCCAGCAGCCAAAGCGGAATTGGAGGGACAGTAAATTCACCCCTCCACTTT
clone size: many; CDR3 length: 13; D gene: TRBD2; V gene: TRBV20-1; J gene: TRBJ2-1; CDR3 protein: CSEGTTTYNEQFF; CDR3 DNA: TGCAGTGAGGGGACTACCACCTACAATGAGCAGTTCTTC
clone size: many; CDR3 length: 13; D gene: NA; V gene: TRBV5-1; J gene: TRBJ1-2; CDR3 protein: CASSSDRVYGYTF; CDR3 DNA: TGCGCCAGCAGCTCGGATCGGGTCTATGGCTACACCTTC
clone size: many; CDR3 length: 16; D gene: TRBD2; V gene: TRBV2; J gene: TRBJ2-1; CDR3 protein: CASKGGLAGGNNEQFF; CDR3 DNA: TGTGCCAGCAAGGGTGGACTAGCGGGGGGGAACAATGAGCAGTTCTTC
clone size: NA; CDR3 length: 14; D gene: NA; V gene: TRBV10-2; J gene: TRBJ2-2; CDR3 protein: CASSEQANTGEPFF; CDR3 DNA: TGCGCCAGCAGTGAACAAGCGAACACTGGGGAGCCGTTTTTT
clone size: many; CDR3 length: 15; D gene: TRBD1; V gene: TRBV6-6; J gene: TRBJ1-4; CDR3 protein: CASSYSGQGGEKLFF; CDR3 DNA: TGTGCCAGCAGTTACTCGGGACAGGGAGGCGAAAAACTGTTTTTT